This T cell receptor (beta chain) was retrieved from a study of cytomegalovirus exposure and HLA in healthy donors. Germline V gene sequence: CDR1 MNHEY, CDR2 SVGAGI. CDR3 length: 14 residues. V lost 8 bases, J lost 6 bases, and 11 bases stayed unmatched. The study, taken as a whole, reports: The investigators catalogued 150 to 200 TCR beta chains as cytomegalovirus-associated. As a later analysis showed, a missense DCLRE1C variant was linked to trimming of TCR beta V- and J-genes. Researchers reported that a few CMV-associated chains were confirmed in vitro as CMV antigen-specific. Later on, an analysis found that several of the most significant clusters appeared to be linked to common viral pathogens, which included parvovirus B19.

Primers included in the PCR were 60 Vbeta and 13 Jbeta primers. Generated by immunoSEQ multiplex PCR, the TCRdb table keeps only in-frame clones and is missing some. The sample table sets out 130,000 to 150,000 clones. As regards this clone: Its matching antigen is unknown.

The sample was PBMCs. The genes are TRBV6-5 and TRBJ2-7; 9 positions agree with TRBD1. The receptor's source is a male donor in good health and CMV-seronegative. CDR3 loop: CASAAPGQGFEQYF. In DNA, the CDR3 is TGTGCCAGCGCCGCACCGGGACAGGGATTCGAGCAGTACTTC.